The 21 T cell receptor beta chains in this list originate from one sample, sequenced in a study of PD-1 blockade in classical Hodgkin lymphoma. Some clones are missing from TCRdb's copy, which holds only in-frame ones; the method was immunoSEQ multiplex PCR. The table lists around 150,000 clones, approximately 72% of them singletons, with 7.5% to 10% in the top ten. The patients all showed relapse after autologous stem cell transplantation, while their brentuximab vedotin exposure varied. The specimen was peripheral blood mononuclear cells (PBMCs), collected before the second cycle of nivolumab. The receptor source for this set is a human donor with classical Hodgkin lymphoma.

The V call is TRBV5-4, the J call TRBJ1-1; unclear D gene. The V gene lost 3 bases and the J gene lost 0 bases, with 12 bases spanning the gap. This CDR3 is 15 amino acids long. Germline CDR1 SGHNT, CDR2 YYREEE (reference sequence). This CDR3 is CASSSAGLLNTEAFF. DNA of the CDR3: TGTGCCAGCAGCTCCGCCGGACTTTTGAACACTGAAGCTTTCTTT.

The chain employs TRBV28 and TRBJ1-5; maybe TRBD1 (6 bases). CDR1 and CDR2 from the germline V gene are MDHEN and SYDVKM. Trimming cost V 3 bases and J 3 bases, with 21 bases left between them. The CDR3 runs to 18 residues. CDR3 bases: TGTGCCAGCAGTTTCCCCCTATTGCTGGGACAACCCAATCAGCCCCAGCATTTT. Translation gives CASSFPLLLGQPNQPQHF. Drawing the rest from reference TRBV28 and TRBJ1-5, the complete variable domain is DVKVTQSSRYLVKRTGEKVFLECVQDMDHENMFWYRQDPGLGLRLIYFSYDVKMKEKGDIPEGYSVSREKKERFSLILESASTNQTSMYLCASSFPLLLGQPNQPQHFGDGTRLSIL.

V gene TRBV30 combines with J gene TRBJ2-7; D possibly corresponds to TRBD1 (5 bases). Trimming removed 0 bases at V and 3 bases at J, with 9 bases between. The CDR3 totals 13 residues. CDR1 and CDR2 (germline): GTSNPN, SVGIG (reference sequence). CDR3 sequence: CAWSVGAHYEQYF. The CDR3 nucleotides are TGTGCCTGGAGTGTAGGGGCCCACTACGAGCAGTACTTC.

In this sample, this clone turned up a few times. The rearrangement joins TRBV7-6 to TRBJ2-1; 9 bases are shared with TRBD2. There are 16 residues in the CDR3. With V trimmed by 5 bases and J by 5 bases, 10 bases remained unmatched. Germline assignment: CDR1 SGHVS and CDR2 FNYEAQ. CDR3 loop: CASSPRLAEQNNEQFF. The CDR3 DNA sequence: TGTGCCAGCAGCCCCCGACTAGCGGAACAAAACAATGAGCAGTTCTTC. The variable domain in full, completed from reference TRBV7-6 and TRBJ2-1, reads GAGVSQSPRYKVTKRGQDVALRCDPISGHVSLYWYRQALGQGPEFLTYFNYEAQQDKSGLPNDRFSAERPEGSISTLTIQRTEQRDSAMYRCASSPRLAEQNNEQFFGPGTRLTVL.

The rearrangement uses TRBV4-1 and TRBJ1-4, with D maybe TRBD1 (5 bases). This CDR3 has 14 amino acids. Germline-derived CDR1 and CDR2 are MGHRA and YSYEKL. V lost 0 bases to trimming and J lost 7 bases, with 9 bases between them. DNA for the CDR3: TGCGCCAGCAGCCAAGACAGGGAGGGTGAAAAACTGTTTTTT. Its protein product is CASSQDREGEKLFF.

In its sample, this clone was seen a few times. CDR3 sequence reads: CASRPTGGNTEAFF. CDR3 coding DNA: TGTGCCAGCAGACCTACAGGGGGGAACACTGAAGCTTTCTTT. The chain combines TRBV7-2 with TRBJ1-1, with 8 bases that match TRBD1. With 6 bases clipped from V and 1 base from J, the junction kept 4 bases outside the gene matches. The germline CDR1 and CDR2 sequences are SGHTA and FQGNSA. The CDR3 covers 14 residues.

The V gene is TRBV13, the J gene TRBJ2-5; D may be TRBD1 (6 bases). The CDR3 consists of 15 residues. Germline values: CDR1 PRHDT, CDR2 FYEKMQ (reference sequence). V was trimmed by 5 bases and J by 0 bases, leaving 13 bases between them. In nucleotides, the CDR3 is TGTGCCAGCAGCCCGCGTCCAGGGGACCAAGAGACCCAGTACTTC. This sequence encodes CASSPRPGDQETQYF.

This chain links TRBV19 with TRBJ1-5; 7 positions match TRBD1. This CDR3 contains 13 residues. Germline V CDR1 and CDR2: LNHDA, SQIVND (reference sequence). J was trimmed by 6 bases and V by 6 bases; bases with no gene match: 5. CDR3 protein: CASSHHRGQPQHF. CDR3 nucleotide sequence: TGTGCCAGTAGCCACCACAGGGGTCAGCCCCAGCATTTT.

CDR3: CASSSRDTAFF. The CDR3 region has the DNA TGTGCCAGCAGTTCGCGGGACACGGCTTTCTTT. The genes are TRBV6-5 and TRBJ1-1, with a tentative D call TRBD1 (6 bases). Germline V CDR1 and CDR2: MNHEY, SVGAGI. V was clipped by 4 bases and J by 11 bases, with 11 bases between them. The CDR3 is 11 amino acids.

The V and J genes are TRBV19 and TRBJ2-2; 10 nucleotides line up with TRBD1. Losses at the gene ends were 5 bases for V and 0 bases for J; bases not matched to a gene: 6. The CDR3 contains 17 residues. CDR1 and CDR2 (germline): LNHDA, SQIVND (reference sequence). CDR3 DNA sequence: TGTGCCAGTAGTCCCCGACAGGGGGCCGCGAACACCGGGGAGCTGTTTTTT. This gives the protein CASSPRQGAANTGELFF.

The genes are TRBV19 and TRBJ2-2; no reliable D call. From germline, CDR1 is LNHDA and CDR2 SQIVND (reference sequence). Trimming cost V 0 bases and J 3 bases, with 17 bases left between them. This CDR3 spans 18 amino acids. The CDR3 loop reads CASSIDRLWAMDTGELFF. CDR3 bases: TGTGCCAGTAGTATAGATCGATTATGGGCTATGGACACCGGGGAGCTGTTTTTT.

The rearrangement uses TRBV13 and TRBJ2-7; a weak D match, TRBD2 (5 bases). CDR3 length: 13 amino acids. V was cut by 2 bases and J by 7 bases, with 12 bases left in between. From germline, CDR1 is PRHDT and CDR2 FYEKMQ (reference sequence). In DNA form, the CDR3 reads TGTGCCAGCAGCTTACGTACAGCGGAGGAGCAGTACTTC. Amino acid sequence: CASSLRTAEEQYF.

J is TRBJ2-5 and V is TRBV7-2, with TRBD2 matching over 9 bases. The better agreement between TRBJ2-7 and the DNA end casts doubt on the J call. The CDR3 is 15 amino acids. The germline V gene has CDR1 SGHTA and CDR2 FQGNSA. CDR3 DNA sequence: TGTGCCAGCAGCTCACTAGCGGGCGTATTTTACGAGCAGTACTTC. Its translation: CASSSLAGVFYEQYF.

The CDR3 loop is CASTKGQDRYEQYF. The CDR3 DNA reads TGTGCCAGTACCAAGGGACAGGATCGCTACGAGCAGTACTTC. The chain is built from TRBV19 and TRBJ2-7; TRBD1 matches 8 bases. Trimming took 7 bases from V and 3 from J; bases not matched to a gene: 8. The CDR3 has 14 amino acids. The germline V gene encodes CDR1 LNHDA and CDR2 SQIVND (reference sequence).

This clone showed up many times. The chain couples TRBV6-6 to TRBJ1-5; 7 nucleotides agree with TRBD1. The CDR3 totals 16 residues. Germline V CDR1 and CDR2: MNHNY, SVGAGI (reference sequence). Unmatched junction bases numbered 7, after V lost 3 bases and J lost 2 bases. The CDR3 loop reads CASSYLKGTGNQPQHF. For the CDR3, the DNA is TGTGCCAGCAGTTATCTCAAGGGGACAGGCAATCAGCCCCAGCATTTT.

V usage is TRBV5-1 and J usage is TRBJ2-7; 8 bases fit TRBD2. V shed 4 bases, J shed 3 bases, and the junction held 9 bases outside the gene matches. Germline V CDR1 and CDR2: SGHRS, YFSETQ. The CDR3 spans 15 residues. The CDR3 nucleotides read TGCGCCAGCAGCCTTCAGCGGGGGAGTAACTACGAGCAGTACTTC. Encoded protein: CASSLQRGSNYEQYF.

V and J are TRBV6-6 and TRBJ1-4, with TRBD1 matching 10 bases. J lost 8 bases, V lost 4 bases, and 7 bases had no gene match. Per the germline V gene, CDR1 is MNHNY and CDR2 is SVGAGI (reference sequence). CDR3 length: 15 residues. The CDR3 spells CASSSRDRGIEKLFF. The CDR3 DNA sequence: TGTGCCAGCAGTTCAAGGGACAGGGGAATCGAAAAACTGTTTTTT.

The V and J genes are TRBV27 and TRBJ2-3, with 7 bases that match TRBD1. The J segment lost 4 bases and the V segment lost 3 bases, leaving 1 base of the junction unmatched. The CDR3 is 13 amino acids. Looked up from germline, CDR1 is MNHEY and CDR2 is SMNVEV (reference sequence). The CDR3 region is CASSFDRADTQYF. CDR3 sequence (DNA): TGTGCCAGCAGTTTCGACAGGGCAGATACGCAGTATTTT.

A single count supports this clone. The chain uses TRBV29-1 and TRBJ1-2, with D maybe TRBD1 (5 bases). V was shortened by 6 bases and J by 0 bases, with 8 bases between the two germline ends. CDR1 and CDR2 from the germline V gene are SQVTM and ANQGSEA. The CDR3 has 12 amino acids. CDR3 sequence reads: CSVQGANYGYTF. The CDR3 DNA follows: TGCAGCGTGCAGGGTGCTAACTATGGCTACACCTTC.

V gene TRBV10-3 combines with J gene TRBJ1-5, with 7 bases fitting TRBD1. V was pared by 0 bases and J by 3 bases, with 5 bases of the junction left unmatched. There are 16 residues in the CDR3. CDR1 ENHRY and CDR2 SYGVKD come from the germline V gene. CDR3 amino acids: CAISESARGNNQPQHF. In DNA form, the CDR3 reads TGTGCCATCAGTGAGTCTGCCAGGGGGAACAATCAGCCCCAGCATTTT.

CDR3 bases: TGTGCCAGCAGTTACCTGGGACAGGGGAGCAATCAGCCCCAGCATTTT. As protein: CASSYLGQGSNQPQHF. The V call is TRBV6-5, the J call TRBJ1-5, with 10 bases that match TRBD1. Germline CDR1 is MNHEY and CDR2 is SVGAGI. The junction had 2 bases not matched to a gene; V was cut back by 2 bases and J by 1 base. The CDR3 is made up of 16 amino acids.